A selection of T cell receptor beta chains follows, all from one sample in a study of blood T cell repertoires in COVID-19. Repertoires were generated with immunoSEQ multiplex PCR, while TCRdb's copy carries only in-frame clones and drops some. The table lists under 65,000 clones, roughly 76% of them singletons. Material for sequencing was peripheral blood. The source of these receptors is a woman aged 60-75 years with acute or convalescent COVID-19. Each CDR3 is given without its conserved first and last residue. Only some rows state a clone size, as once, few, many or a class for expanded clones.

clone_size v_call cdr3_aa
- TRBV27 ASSFKGPTDTQY
- TRBV30 AWSALGAVSSYNEQF
few TRBV27 ASTPGQLNSPLH
- TRBV6-2/TRBV6-3 ASSTSGGTYNEQF
- TRBV6-1 ASSEPGQLSYEQY
- TRBV3-1/TRBV3-2 ASSSGELRIQY
- TRBV11-3 ASSLASGALTYNEQF
- TRBV9 ASSVRGDRATDTQY
- TRBV28 ASSFVRLSNQPQH
- TRBV5-4 ASSRTATPGNTIY
once TRBV5-4 ASSLTGSTDTQY
once TRBV10-1 ASSVGQARSYEQY
- TRBV21-1 ASVKGLAGGPDTQY
few TRBV18 ASSPTTGGATEAF
- TRBV6-6 ASSYSDSSQY
- TRBV19 ASRLGQGAQETQY
- TRBV28 ASSAARSRGLGEKLF
- TRBV23-1 GWRVNYGYT
few TRBV3-1/TRBV3-2 ASSQQGGGPNEKLF
- TRBV3-1/TRBV3-2 ASSQRGAEINYGYT
- TRBV3-1/TRBV3-2 ASSRRTSGLRQETQY
- TRBV30 AWNLELGRYNSPLH
- TRBV2 ASSPQSLNTEAF
- TRBV28 ATVGLAGGRGAQY
- TRBV7-3 ASSLGRLTDTQY
- TRBV2 ASSGGLANSPLH
once TRBV5-6 ASSFRDRGFDGYT
- TRBV13 ASSAWTGGRNTIY
few TRBV5-1 ASSLLGQGTLSDEKLF
- TRBV6-5 ATRQANYGYT
few TRBV7-2 ASSQQGNGNTIY
once TRBV7-7 ASSLNEGWDEQF
- TRBV19 ASSGQGPGELF
- TRBV29-1 SVDWRPGDDGQPQH
- TRBV11-2 ASSPGLGQGTHTGELF
- TRBV11-2 ASSPRLAGSNTQY
- TRBV9 ASSVGQSNEKLF
- TRBV10-3 AIMTGGPRRYNEQF
- TRBV7-3 ASSLTAGANVLT
- TRBV6-5 ASSPGTGNTEAF
- TRBV6-5 ASSRQEMSTDTQY
- TRBV4-2 ASSPMGLAGRYNEQF
- TRBV28 ASRPGTFTGELF
- TRBV25-1 ASSEGSGTDTQY
- TRBV6-5 ASRLTGASSYEQY
- TRBV5-5 ASSLRGNQPQH
- TRBV5-4 ASSPTGVSYEQY
- TRBV5-8 ASTLSRASARSPLH
- TRBV9 ASSLTGGLGNTIY
- TRBV11-2 ASSSTGTGFKVDTIY
- TRBV6-1 ASSEIWAGGQNEQF
- TRBV30 AWSLLGTPAADTQY
once TRBV7-3 ASSSFGDTEAF
- TRBV21-1 ASSKGRYGYT
- TRBV9 ASSDRPGTEETQY
few TRBV6-5 ASSLLGRAGYT
- TRBV30 AWSAGTGDNQPQH